These 5 T cell receptor beta chains came from one sample sequenced in a study of T-cell reconstitution after alpha-beta-depleted transplantation in children. Preparing the TCRbeta library involved the use of unique molecular identifiers. TCRdb re-called the PCR reads with MiXCR, one entry per CDR3 protein. The data hold about 870,000 distinct CDR3 sequences, with approximately 15% observed a single time. Specimen: PBMCs, mostly from graft donor cells, collected 360 days after TCRalphabeta/CD19-depleted stem cell transplant. These receptors were obtained from a male patient younger than 18 who had a stem cell transplant for acute lymphoblastic leukemia, so the T cells may come from the graft donor.

This clonotype was counted a few times. The gene calls are TRBV3-1 and TRBJ1-6; 9 bases are a match to TRBD1. The trim removed 1 base at V and 9 bases at J, leaving 13 bases unmatched. Germline V gene sequence: CDR1 LGHDT, CDR2 YNNKEL (reference sequence). There are 18 residues in the CDR3. The CDR3 reads CASSQVLPFGTGSSPLHF. CDR3 nucleotides: TGTGCCAGCAGCCAAGTGCTCCCCTTCGGGACAGGGAGTTCACCCCTCCACTTT.

This clonotype was counted at least ten times. The genes are TRBV6-1 and TRBJ2-5, with D maybe TRBD2 (6 bases). The CDR3 is made up of 16 amino acids. Trimming shortened V by 6 bases and J by 2 bases, and 19 bases separated the two germline ends. From germline, CDR1 is MNHNS and CDR2 SASEGT. CDR3: CASSPSPGGLQETQYF. Written as DNA, the CDR3 is TGTGCCAGCAGCCCATCCCCAGGAGGGTTACAAGAGACCCAGTACTTC.

This clonotype was seen repeatedly, ten times or more. V is TRBV12-3 or TRBV12-4 and J is TRBJ2-7; perhaps TRBD1 as D (6 bases). Trimming took 6 bases from V and 1 from J, leaving 25 bases between them. The CDR3 covers 18 residues. The CDR3 loop is CASSPSRRTALISYEQYF. In nucleotides, the CDR3 is TGTGCCAGCAGCCCCTCCAGGAGGACAGCGTTGATTTCCTACGAGCAGTACTTC.

This clonotype was seen only a few times. J is TRBJ2-1 and V is TRBV12-3 or TRBV12-4, with TRBD1 identical over 9 bases. V trimming: 6 bases; J trimming: 9 bases; junction bases outside the gene matches: 6. The CDR3 is 13 amino acids. Written as DNA, the CDR3 is TGTGCCAGCAGAGCCGGGACAGGGATTGAGCAGTTCTTC. Its protein is CASRAGTGIEQFF.

The CDR3 nucleotides read TGTGCCAGCAGTTTTTCTAGCGGACGCACAGATACGCAGTATTTT. Its translation is CASSFSSGRTDTQYF. The rearrangement joins TRBV12-3 or TRBV12-4 to TRBJ2-3; 7 bases map to TRBD2. This CDR3 has 15 residues. The V gene end was trimmed by 3 bases and the J gene end by 1 base; junction bases not matched to a gene: 4.